The rows below give T cell receptor beta chains drawn from one sample of a study of blood T cells in healthy people across ages. MiXCR, run by TCRdb on the 5' RACE reads, gives a single entry per CDR3 protein. The data contain about 290,000 distinct CDR3 sequences, 25% to 30% of them singletons. The sequencing sample was made of blood. All receptors derive from a woman aged 70-85 years in good health. CDR3s include the opening cysteine and the closing phenylalanine or tryptophan. The D gene is left open where the match is weak. A clone size is listed for some rows: how often the clone was seen (once, few, many), or a class if it is expanded.

abundance,j_gene,v_gene,d_gene,CDR3aa,CDR3nt
-,TRBJ1-2,TRBV20-1,TRBD1,CSARTDRDYGYTF,TGCAGTGCCCGGACGGACAGGGATTATGGCTACACCTTC
few,TRBJ1-5,TRBV5-5,-,CASSPLSGNQPQHF,TGTGCCAGCAGCCCCCTCAGTGGCAATCAGCCCCAGCATTTT
-,TRBJ1-4,TRBV4-1,TRBD1,CASSQGTGKAEKLFF,TGCGCCAGCAGCCAGGGGACAGGGAAGGCTGAAAAACTGTTTTTT
once,TRBJ1-2,TRBV3-1,TRBD1,CASTSQGAYYGYTF,TGTGCCAGCACCTCACAGGGGGCATACTATGGCTACACCTTC
few,TRBJ2-2,TRBV5-1,TRBD1,CASSLIAGGNTGELFF,TGCGCCAGCAGCTTGATTGCAGGGGGGAACACCGGGGAGCTGTTTTTT
-,TRBJ2-2,TRBV2,-,CASSPSRANTGELFF,TGTGCCAGCAGTCCTTCTCGCGCGAACACCGGGGAGCTGTTTTTT
few,TRBJ2-5,TRBV20-1,-,CSALPTEGEETQYF,TGCAGTGCTCTCCCTACGGAGGGGGAAGAGACCCAGTACTTC
few,TRBJ2-3,TRBV3-1,TRBD2,CASSPRLAGVLGSADTQYF,TGTGCCAGCAGCCCCCGGCTAGCGGGAGTGTTAGGGAGTGCAGATACGCAGTATTTT
-,TRBJ1-1,TRBV28,-,CASIRSGEANTEAFF,TGTGCCAGCATCCGATCCGGGGAGGCGAACACTGAAGCTTTCTTT
-,TRBJ2-5,TRBV20-1,-,CSARDANSGQRVETQYF,TGCAGTGCTAGAGATGCCAATAGCGGCCAAAGGGTCGAGACCCAGTACTTC
-,TRBJ2-6,TRBV7-2,TRBD2,CASSFLRTRSRSGANALTF,TGTGCCAGCAGCTTCTTAAGGACTAGGAGTCGATCTGGGGCCAACGCCCTGACTTTC
few,TRBJ1-6,TRBV6-1,-,CASSVRGSLHF,TGTGCCAGCAGTGTCAGGGGTTCCCTCCACTTT
once,TRBJ2-4,TRBV12-3/TRBV12-4,TRBD1,CASSPLDRGKNIQYF,TGTGCCAGCAGTCCCCTGGACAGGGGAAAAAACATTCAGTACTTC
-,TRBJ2-5,TRBV5-1,-,CASSWNREETQYF,TGCGCCAGCAGCTGGAACAGGGAGGAGACCCAGTACTTC